This T cell receptor beta chain was recovered during a study of T cell changes during pregnancy in multiple sclerosis. Profiling relied on immunoSEQ multiplex PCR, and the TCRdb table lists in-frame clones only, not all of them. The table shows some 41,000 clones, with 90% to 95% occurring only once. V was cut by 3 bases and J by 0 bases, with 18 bases left in between. The CDR3 length is 17 residues. Germline CDR1 is SGHRS and CDR2 is YFSETQ. This chain uses TRBV5-1 with TRBJ1-2, with D perhaps TRBD1 (5 bases). This receptor was taken from a female donor with multiple sclerosis, enrolled in a pregnancy study. The sequencing here drew on CD8+ T cells from peripheral blood mononuclear cells, taken in the third trimester of pregnancy. The CDR3 bases are TGCGCCAGCAGCTCGGACGTCGAGTTAGGGGCTAACTATGGCTACACCTTC. Encoded protein: CASSSDVELGANYGYTF.